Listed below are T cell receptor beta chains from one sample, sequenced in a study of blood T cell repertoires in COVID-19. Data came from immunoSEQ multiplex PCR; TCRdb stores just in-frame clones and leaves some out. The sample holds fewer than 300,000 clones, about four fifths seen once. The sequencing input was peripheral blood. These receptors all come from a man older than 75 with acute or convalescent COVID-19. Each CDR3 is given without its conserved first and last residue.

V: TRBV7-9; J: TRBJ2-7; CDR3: ASSPASGYYEQY
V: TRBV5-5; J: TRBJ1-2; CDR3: ASSLGGQNYGYT
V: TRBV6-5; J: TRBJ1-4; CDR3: ASRPGTTNEKLF
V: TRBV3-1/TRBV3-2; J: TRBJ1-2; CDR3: ASSQDPRGGYT
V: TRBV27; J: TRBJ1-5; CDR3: ASRPHRDNSNQPQH
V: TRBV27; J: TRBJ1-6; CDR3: ASRGQGYNSPLH
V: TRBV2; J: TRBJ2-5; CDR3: ASKVAGGYQETQY
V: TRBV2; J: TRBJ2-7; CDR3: ASSGQTGKEQY
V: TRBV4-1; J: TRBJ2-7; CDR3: ASSQEGRFAEQY
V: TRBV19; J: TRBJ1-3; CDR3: ASSMMATGNTIY
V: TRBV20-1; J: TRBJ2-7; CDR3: SGTGPYEQY
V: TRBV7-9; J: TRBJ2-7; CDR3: ASSGQGYEQY
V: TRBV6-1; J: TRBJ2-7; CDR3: ASSEAGTGNYEQY
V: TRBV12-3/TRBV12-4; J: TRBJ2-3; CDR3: ASRRDTQY
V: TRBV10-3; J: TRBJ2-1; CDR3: AISFSPDNEQF
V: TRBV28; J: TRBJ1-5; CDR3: ASSLRGNSNQPQH
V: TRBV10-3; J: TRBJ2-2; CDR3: AIRGGQNTGELF
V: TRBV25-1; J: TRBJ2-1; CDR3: ASTPSGGAYNEQF
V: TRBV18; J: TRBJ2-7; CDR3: ASSPVGFGYYEQY
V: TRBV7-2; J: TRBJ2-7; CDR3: ASSPRRGQDYEQY
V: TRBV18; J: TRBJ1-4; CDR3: ASSPRVTGLNEKLF
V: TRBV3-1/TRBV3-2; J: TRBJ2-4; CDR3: ASSQVTGTSGRSKNIQY
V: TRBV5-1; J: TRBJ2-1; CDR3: ASSLAGQGYNEQF
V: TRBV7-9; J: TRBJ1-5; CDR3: ASSPQGAGQPQH
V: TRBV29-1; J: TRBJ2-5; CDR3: SVGGQGGFQETQY
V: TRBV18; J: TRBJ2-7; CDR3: ASSPIGQDYEQY
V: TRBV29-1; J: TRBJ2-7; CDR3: SDKGTGGQDEQY